Listed below are T cell receptor beta chains from one sample, sequenced in a study of OX40 agonist ivuxolimab in advanced cancers. This table comes from immunoSEQ multiplex PCR, and its TCRdb copy is limited to in-frame clones, with some not included. The sample has 37,000 or so clones; more than 75% are singletons. Sequenced here: CD4+ or CD8+ T cells sorted from blood, sampled in a trial of the OX40 agonist ivuxolimab. The receptors originated from an adult with an advanced solid tumor such as melanoma, head and neck, liver or kidney cancer. Both conserved end residues are trimmed from each CDR3. The order of the fields is J gene, V gene, CDR3 protein.

TRBJ1-5 TRBV27 ASSLSTAGQPQH
TRBJ1-5 TRBV6-4 ASSVLDRVGSLNQPQH
TRBJ2-5 TRBV9 ASTPALQETQY
TRBJ2-7 TRBV6-4 ASSEGPSYEQY
TRBJ2-1 TRBV7-9 ASSPPRSGGPNEQF
TRBJ1-5 TRBV27 ASSLGGAYSNQPQH
TRBJ2-1 TRBV6-4 ASSERDALRFSEQF
TRBJ2-5 TRBV7-6 ASRAGTYGENQY
TRBJ1-1 TRBV16 ASSETLWGGNTEAF
TRBJ1-1 TRBV20-1 SARVRAEAF
TRBJ2-7 TRBV5-5 ASSPDGASLYEQY
TRBJ2-3 TRBV11-3 ASSPGLAGGRGTDTQY
TRBJ1-6 TRBV6-6 ASSRVEASPLH
TRBJ1-1 TRBV7-8 ASSLGGQGNTEAF
TRBJ1-6 TRBV6-1 ASSEAIGTGAPLH
TRBJ2-2 TRBV4-3 ASSPRKAIGVSGELF
TRBJ2-7 TRBV7-9 ASRSSGVPHEQY
TRBJ2-7 TRBV13 ASSLENQHEQY
TRBJ2-3 TRBV9 ASSEGGARADTQY
TRBJ2-2 TRBV9 ASSIGHPNTGELF
TRBJ1-1 TRBV18 ASSPGRTEAF
TRBJ2-1 TRBV5-4 ASTPWGSYNEQF
TRBJ1-3 TRBV7-9 ASSLGTLVTGNTIY
TRBJ2-1 TRBV29-1 SVELTGVRNEQF
TRBJ1-1 TRBV11-2 ASSLHPTGTNTEAF
TRBJ1-2 TRBV5-6 ASSLGNYGYT
TRBJ2-7 TRBV13 ASSSKGEDEQY
TRBJ2-2 TRBV6-1 ASSDLPGLKTGELF
TRBJ2-5 TRBV2 ASSGSGIRETQY
TRBJ2-3 TRBV6-5 ASSSGPSTDTQY
TRBJ1-2 TRBV4-2 ASSQGDRPNYGYT
TRBJ1-2 TRBV4-1 ASSQPRSWSGYT
TRBJ2-1 TRBV19 ASSIGPSRGGAYNEQF
TRBJ2-1 TRBV7-9 ASSLRLAGLPGGEQF
TRBJ2-6 TRBV6-4 ASSVTRQSRANVLT
TRBJ2-3 TRBV4-2 ASSQDPTDTQY
TRBJ2-3 TRBV9 ASSVVPGADTQY
TRBJ2-1 TRBV19 ASRSGTDPYNEQF
TRBJ2-1 TRBV14 ASSQEAFLTGYNEQF
TRBJ2-7 TRBV7-9 ASHGEGYEQY
TRBJ1-4 TRBV4-1 ASSQALADEKLF
TRBJ1-2 TRBV2 ASSEQKTRGYT
TRBJ1-1 TRBV13 ASSFWKLNTEAF
TRBJ2-7 TRBV7-7 ASSPRVGSEQY
TRBJ1-1 TRBV19 ASRLHRGTEAF
TRBJ2-7 TRBV6-1 ASSEIIWNADYEQY
TRBJ1-4 TRBV30 AWSMAYPNEKLF
TRBJ2-7 TRBV27 ASSGTDSYEQY
TRBJ1-1 TRBV15 ATSSGGNTEAF
TRBJ2-2 TRBV9 ASSVFHQPGLGSGELF
TRBJ2-7 TRBV15 ATLGLAGEQY